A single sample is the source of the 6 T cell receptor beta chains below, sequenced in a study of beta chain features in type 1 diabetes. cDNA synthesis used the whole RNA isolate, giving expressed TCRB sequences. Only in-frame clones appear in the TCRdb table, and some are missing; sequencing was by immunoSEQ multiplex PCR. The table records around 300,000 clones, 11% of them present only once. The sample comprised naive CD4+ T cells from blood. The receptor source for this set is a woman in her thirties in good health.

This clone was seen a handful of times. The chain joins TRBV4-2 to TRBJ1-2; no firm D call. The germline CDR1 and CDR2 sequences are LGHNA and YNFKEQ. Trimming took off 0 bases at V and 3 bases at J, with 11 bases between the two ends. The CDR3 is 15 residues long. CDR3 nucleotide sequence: TGTGCCAGCAGCCAAGATCAACTGGAGGACTATGGCTACACCTTC. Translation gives CASSQDQLEDYGYTF.

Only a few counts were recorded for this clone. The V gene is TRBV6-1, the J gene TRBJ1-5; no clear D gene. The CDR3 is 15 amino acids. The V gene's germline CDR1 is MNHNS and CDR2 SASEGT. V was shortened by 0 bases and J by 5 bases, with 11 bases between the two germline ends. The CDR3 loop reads CASSEAGSGDQPQHF. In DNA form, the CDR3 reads TGTGCCAGCAGTGAAGCAGGGTCCGGGGATCAGCCCCAGCATTTT.

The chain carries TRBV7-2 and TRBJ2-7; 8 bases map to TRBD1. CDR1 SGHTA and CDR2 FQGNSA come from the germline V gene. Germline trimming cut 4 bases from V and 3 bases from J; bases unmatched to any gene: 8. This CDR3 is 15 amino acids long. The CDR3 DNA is TGTGCCAGCAGCTCTCCTGACAGGGGAGGCTACGAGCAGTACTTC. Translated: CASSSPDRGGYEQYF.

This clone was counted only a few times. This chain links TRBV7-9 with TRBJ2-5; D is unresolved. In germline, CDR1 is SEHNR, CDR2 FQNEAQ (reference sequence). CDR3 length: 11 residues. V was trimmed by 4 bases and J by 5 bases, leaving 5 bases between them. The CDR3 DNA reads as TGTGCCAGCAGCTCGAGGGAGACCCAGTACTTC. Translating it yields CASSSRETQYF.

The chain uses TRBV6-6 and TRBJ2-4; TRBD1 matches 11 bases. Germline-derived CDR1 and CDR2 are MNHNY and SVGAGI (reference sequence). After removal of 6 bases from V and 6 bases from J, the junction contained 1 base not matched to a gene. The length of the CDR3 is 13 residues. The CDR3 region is CASRGQGGNIQYF. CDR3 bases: TGTGCCAGCAGGGGACAGGGGGGAAACATTCAGTACTTC.

The CDR3 spells CASSLVLNAGNEQFF. The CDR3 region has the DNA TGCGCCAGCAGCTTGGTCCTAAACGCAGGGAATGAGCAGTTCTTC. J is TRBJ2-1 and V is TRBV5-1; tentatively, D is TRBD1 (5 bases). Germline CDR1 and CDR2: SGHRS and YFSETQ. V shed 0 bases and J shed 7 bases, with 14 bases lying between them. This CDR3 has 15 amino acids.